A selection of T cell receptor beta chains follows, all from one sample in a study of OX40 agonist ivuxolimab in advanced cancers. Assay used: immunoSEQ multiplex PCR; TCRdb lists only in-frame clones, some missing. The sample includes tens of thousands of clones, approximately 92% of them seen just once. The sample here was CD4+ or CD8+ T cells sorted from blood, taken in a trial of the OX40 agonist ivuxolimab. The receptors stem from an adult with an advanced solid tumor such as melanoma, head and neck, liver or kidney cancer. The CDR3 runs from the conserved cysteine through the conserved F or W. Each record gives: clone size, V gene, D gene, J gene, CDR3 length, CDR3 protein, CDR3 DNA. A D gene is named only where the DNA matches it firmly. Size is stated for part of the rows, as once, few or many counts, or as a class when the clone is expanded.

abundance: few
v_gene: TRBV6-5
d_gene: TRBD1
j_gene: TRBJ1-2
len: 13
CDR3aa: CASKIPGQNGYTF
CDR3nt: TGTGCCAGCAAGATCCCGGGACAGAACGGCTACACCTTC

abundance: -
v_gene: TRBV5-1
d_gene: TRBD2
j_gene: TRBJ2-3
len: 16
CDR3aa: CASSSLAGGRGDTQYF
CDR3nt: TGCGCCAGCAGCTCTCTAGCGGGAGGGCGGGGAGATACGCAGTATTTT

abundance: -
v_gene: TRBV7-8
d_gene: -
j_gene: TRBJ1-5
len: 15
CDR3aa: CASSWELDSNQPQHF
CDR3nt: TGTGCCAGCAGCTGGGAGTTAGATAGCAATCAGCCCCAGCATTTT

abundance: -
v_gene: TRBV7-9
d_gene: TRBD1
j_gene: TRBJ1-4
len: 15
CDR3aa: CASSPGDRGREKLFF
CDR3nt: TGTGCCAGCAGCCCGGGGGACAGGGGGCGAGAAAAACTGTTTTTT

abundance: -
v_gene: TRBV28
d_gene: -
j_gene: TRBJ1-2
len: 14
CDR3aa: CASSFRGGNYGYTF
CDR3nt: TGTGCCAGCAGTTTCAGGGGAGGTAACTATGGCTACACCTTC

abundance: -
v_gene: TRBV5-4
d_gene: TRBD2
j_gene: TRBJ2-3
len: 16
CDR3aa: CASSFLAGGDTDTQYF
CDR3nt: TGTGCCAGCAGCTTCCTAGCGGGGGGGGACACAGATACGCAGTATTTT

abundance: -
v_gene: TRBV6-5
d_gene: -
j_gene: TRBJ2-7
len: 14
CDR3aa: CASSSSGTWVEQYF
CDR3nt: TGTGCCAGCAGTTCCTCAGGGACTTGGGTAGAGCAGTACTTC

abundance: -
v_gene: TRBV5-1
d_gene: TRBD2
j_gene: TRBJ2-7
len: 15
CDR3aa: CASSLSGIGVNEQYF
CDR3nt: TGCGCCAGCAGCCTGAGCGGGATTGGGGTCAACGAGCAGTACTTC

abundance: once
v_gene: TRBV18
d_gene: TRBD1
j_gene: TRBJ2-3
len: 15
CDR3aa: CASSPQQGATDTQYF
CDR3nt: TGTGCCAGCTCACCACAACAGGGGGCCACAGATACGCAGTATTTT

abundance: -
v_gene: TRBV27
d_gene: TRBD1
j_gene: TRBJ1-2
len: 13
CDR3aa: CASSYGDRYGYTF
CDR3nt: TGTGCCAGCAGTTATGGGGACAGATATGGCTACACCTTC

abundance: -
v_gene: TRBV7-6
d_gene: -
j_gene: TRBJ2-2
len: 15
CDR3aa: CASSFGWVNTGELFF
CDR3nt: TGTGCCAGCAGCTTCGGTTGGGTGAACACCGGGGAGCTGTTTTTT

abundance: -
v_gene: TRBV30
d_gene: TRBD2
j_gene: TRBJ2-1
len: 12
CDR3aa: CASARGGNEQFF
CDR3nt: TGTGCCTCCGCGCGGGGGGGCAATGAGCAGTTCTTC

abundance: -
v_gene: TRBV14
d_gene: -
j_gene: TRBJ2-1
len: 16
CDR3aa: CASSLRLGLRNNEQFF
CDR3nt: TGTGCCAGCAGCCTTCGCCTCGGACTGCGCAACAATGAGCAGTTCTTC

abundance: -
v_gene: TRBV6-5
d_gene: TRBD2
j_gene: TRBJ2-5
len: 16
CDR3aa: CASSYTSGLGGETQYF
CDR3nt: TGTGCCAGCAGCTACACTAGCGGCCTGGGTGGGGAGACCCAGTACTTC

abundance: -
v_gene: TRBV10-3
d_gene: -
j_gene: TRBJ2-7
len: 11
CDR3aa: CAISDVYEQYF
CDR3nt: TGTGCCATCAGTGATGTCTACGAGCAGTACTTC

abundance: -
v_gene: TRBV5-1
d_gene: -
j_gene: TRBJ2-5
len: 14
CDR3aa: CASSLSEGQETQYF
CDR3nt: TGCGCCAGCAGCTTGTCCGAGGGCCAAGAGACCCAGTACTTC

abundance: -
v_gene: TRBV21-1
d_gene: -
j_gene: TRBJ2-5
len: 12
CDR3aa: CASSKVKSTQYF
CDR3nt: TGTGCCAGCAGCAAAGTAAAGAGCACCCAGTACTTC

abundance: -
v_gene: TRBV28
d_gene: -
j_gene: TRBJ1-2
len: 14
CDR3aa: CASSLQTHNYGYTF
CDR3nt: TGTGCCAGCAGTTTACAGACACATAACTATGGCTACACCTTC

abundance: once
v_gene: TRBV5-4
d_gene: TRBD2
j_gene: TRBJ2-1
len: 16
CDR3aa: CASSLDVAGAGNEQFF
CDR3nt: TGTGCCAGCAGCTTGGATGTAGCGGGGGCGGGCAATGAGCAGTTCTTC

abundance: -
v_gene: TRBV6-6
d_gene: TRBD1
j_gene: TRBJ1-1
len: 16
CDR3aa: CASSYRNTGGQTEAFF
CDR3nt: TGTGCCAGCAGTTACCGTAACACAGGGGGCCAGACTGAAGCTTTCTTT

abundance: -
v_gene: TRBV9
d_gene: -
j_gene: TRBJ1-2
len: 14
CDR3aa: CASSAPEGNYGYTF
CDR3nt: TGTGCCAGCAGCGCCCCCGAGGGAAACTATGGCTACACCTTC

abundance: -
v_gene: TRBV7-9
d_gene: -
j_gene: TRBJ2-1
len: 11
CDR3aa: CASSFQDEQFF
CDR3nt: TGTGCCAGCAGCTTTCAGGACGAGCAGTTCTTC

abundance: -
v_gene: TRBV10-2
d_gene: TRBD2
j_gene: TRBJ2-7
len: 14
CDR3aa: CASSPPGLGTEQYF
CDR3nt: TGCGCCAGCAGTCCTCCGGGACTAGGCACCGAGCAGTACTTC

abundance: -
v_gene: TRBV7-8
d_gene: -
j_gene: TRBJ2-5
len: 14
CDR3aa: CASSLSHTQETQYF
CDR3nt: TGTGCCAGCAGCTTATCGCACACCCAAGAGACCCAGTACTTC

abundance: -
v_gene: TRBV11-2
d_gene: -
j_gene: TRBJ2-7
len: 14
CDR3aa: CASIQDSIPYEQYF
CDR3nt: TGTGCCAGCATACAAGACAGTATCCCTTACGAGCAGTACTTC

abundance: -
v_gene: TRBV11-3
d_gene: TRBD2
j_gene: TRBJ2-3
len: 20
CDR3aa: CASSLALPLLAGPSTDTQYF
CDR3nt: TGTGCCAGCAGCTTAGCCCTCCCCCTACTAGCGGGCCCTAGCACAGATACGCAGTATTTT

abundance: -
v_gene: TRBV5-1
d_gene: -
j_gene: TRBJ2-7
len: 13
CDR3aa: CASRQATSYEQYF
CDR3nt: TGCGCCAGCAGGCAGGCAACCTCCTACGAGCAGTACTTC

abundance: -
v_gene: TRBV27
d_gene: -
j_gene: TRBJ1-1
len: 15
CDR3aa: CASSRKGEGNTEAFF
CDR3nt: TGTGCCAGCAGTCGAAAAGGCGAGGGGAACACTGAAGCTTTCTTT

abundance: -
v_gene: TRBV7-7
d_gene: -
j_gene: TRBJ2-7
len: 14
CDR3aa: CASSPGVSSYEQYF
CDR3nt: TGTGCTAGCAGCCCAGGGGTGAGCTCCTACGAGCAGTACTTC

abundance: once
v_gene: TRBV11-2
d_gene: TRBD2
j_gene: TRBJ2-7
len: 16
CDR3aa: CASSSGLAGEHYEQYF
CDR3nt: TGTGCCAGCAGCTCAGGACTAGCGGGAGAGCACTACGAGCAGTACTTC

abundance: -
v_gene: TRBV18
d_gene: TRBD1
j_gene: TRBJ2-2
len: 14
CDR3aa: CASSAGQEVGELFF
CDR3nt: TGTGCCAGCTCAGCGGGACAGGAGGTCGGGGAGCTGTTTTTT

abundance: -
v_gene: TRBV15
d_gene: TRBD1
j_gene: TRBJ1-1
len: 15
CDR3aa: CATSGLGTGNTEAFF
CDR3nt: TGTGCCACCAGCGGACTAGGGACAGGGAACACTGAAGCTTTCTTT

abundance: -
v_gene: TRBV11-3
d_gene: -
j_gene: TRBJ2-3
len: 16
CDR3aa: CASSLGMGPSTDTQYF
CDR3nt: TGTGCCAGCAGCTTAGGGATGGGCCCTAGCACAGATACGCAGTATTTT

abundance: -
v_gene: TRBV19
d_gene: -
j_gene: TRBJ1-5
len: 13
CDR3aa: CASATHSNQPQHF
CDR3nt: TGTGCCAGCGCGACGCATAGCAATCAGCCCCAGCATTTT

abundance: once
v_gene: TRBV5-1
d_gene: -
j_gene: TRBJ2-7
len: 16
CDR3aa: CASSLDPPAASYEQYF
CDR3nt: TGCGCCAGCAGCTTAGACCCCCCCGCGGCCTCCTACGAGCAGTACTTC

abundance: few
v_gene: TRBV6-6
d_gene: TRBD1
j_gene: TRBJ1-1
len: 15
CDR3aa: CASSWTGRTFTEAFF
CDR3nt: TGTGCCAGCAGTTGGACAGGCCGGACGTTCACTGAAGCTTTCTTT

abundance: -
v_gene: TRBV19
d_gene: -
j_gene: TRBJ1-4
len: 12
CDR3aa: CASKSENEKLFF
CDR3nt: TGTGCCAGTAAATCAGAAAATGAAAAACTGTTTTTT

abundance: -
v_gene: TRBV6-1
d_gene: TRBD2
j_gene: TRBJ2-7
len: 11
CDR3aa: CASSPGGEQYF
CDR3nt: TGTGCCAGCAGCCCGGGGGGCGAGCAGTACTTC

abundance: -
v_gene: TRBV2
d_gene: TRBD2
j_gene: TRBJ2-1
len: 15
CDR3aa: CASSPREAGVQKQFF
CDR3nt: TGTGCCAGCAGTCCTAGGGAAGCGGGGGTCCAAAAGCAGTTCTTC

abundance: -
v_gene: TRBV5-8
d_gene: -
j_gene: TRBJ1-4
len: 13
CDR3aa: CASSLYLNEKLFF
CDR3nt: TGTGCCAGCAGCTTGTACCTTAATGAAAAACTGTTTTTT